This T cell receptor beta chain was documented in a study of vaccination and CD4 T cells after COVID-19. Study summary: Convalescent donors totaled six males and four females, including two who were Hispanic.

This sample's time point: late sampling 161 to 241 days after vaccination in a few convalescent patients. Regarding treatment: 10-day PBMC culture with coronavirus spike peptide pools or control peptides (ViraFEST assay). This clonotype appeared a few times. Its antigen is still unknown. An Oncomine TCR Beta short-read assay was used to sequence the DNA from cultured CD4+ T cells. CD4+ T cells were cultured, and genomic DNA was extracted from them. TCRdb analysed the PCR reads with MiXCR anew, one entry per CDR3 protein. The sample holds 20,000 to 25,000 distinct CDR3 sequences, 46% seen once. The TCR originated in a human donor who had recovered from COVID-19. Sequenced here: CD4+ T cells from blood, cultured in vitro, sampled about 7 months after SARS-CoV-2 vaccination.

The CDR3 DNA reads as TGTGCCAGCAGCTTAGCGGTCTCTGGGGCCAACGTCCTGACTTTC. Translated, it gives CASSLAVSGANVLTF. The chain combines TRBV7-2 with TRBJ2-6; no firm D call. V lost 0 bases, J lost 0 bases, and 3 bases lay in between. Germline CDR1 is SGHTA and CDR2 is FQGNSA. This CDR3 is 15 amino acids long.